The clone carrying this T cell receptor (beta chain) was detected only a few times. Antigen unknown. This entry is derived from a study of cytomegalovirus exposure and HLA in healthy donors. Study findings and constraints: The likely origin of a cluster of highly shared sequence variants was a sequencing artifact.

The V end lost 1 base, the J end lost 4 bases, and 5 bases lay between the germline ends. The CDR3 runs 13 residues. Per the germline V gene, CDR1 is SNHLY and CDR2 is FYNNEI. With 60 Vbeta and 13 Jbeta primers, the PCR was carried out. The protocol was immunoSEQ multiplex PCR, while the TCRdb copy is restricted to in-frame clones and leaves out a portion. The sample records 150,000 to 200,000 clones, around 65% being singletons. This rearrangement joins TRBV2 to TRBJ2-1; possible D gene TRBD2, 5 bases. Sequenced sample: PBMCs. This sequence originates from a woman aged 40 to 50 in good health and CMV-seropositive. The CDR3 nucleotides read TGTGCCAGCAGTGAAGGGAGGTACAATGAGCAGTTCTTC. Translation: CASSEGRYNEQFF.